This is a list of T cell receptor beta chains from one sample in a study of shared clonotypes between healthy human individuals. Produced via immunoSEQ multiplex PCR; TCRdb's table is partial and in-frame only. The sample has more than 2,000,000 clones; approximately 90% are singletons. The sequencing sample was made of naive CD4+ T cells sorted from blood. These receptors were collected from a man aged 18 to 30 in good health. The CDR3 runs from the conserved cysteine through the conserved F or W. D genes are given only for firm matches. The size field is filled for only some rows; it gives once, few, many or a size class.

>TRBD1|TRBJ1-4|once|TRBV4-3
CASSQDIGTGNPSNEKLFF
TGCGCCAGCAGCCAAGATATCGGGACAGGGAACCCAAGTAATGAAAAACTGTTTTTT
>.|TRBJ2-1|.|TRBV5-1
CASSLGAGSFDEQFF
TGCGCCAGCAGCTTGGGGGCCGGGAGTTTCGATGAGCAGTTCTTC
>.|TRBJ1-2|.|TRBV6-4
CASSEAGRGGYTF
TGTGCCAGCAGTGAAGCGGGGAGAGGTGGCTACACCTTC
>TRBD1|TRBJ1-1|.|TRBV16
CASSKSGTGDREAFF
TGTGCCAGCAGTAAATCCGGGACAGGGGACCGTGAAGCTTTCTTT
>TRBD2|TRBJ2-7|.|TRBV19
CASSTGEGKTYEQYF
TGTGCCAGTAGTACCGGGGAGGGGAAGACCTACGAGCAGTACTTC
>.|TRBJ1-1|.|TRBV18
CASSHSGGPMNTEAFF
TGTGCCAGCTCACATAGCGGGGGACCGATGAACACTGAAGCTTTCTTT
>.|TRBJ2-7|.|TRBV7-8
CASSLTLTATYEQYF
TGTGCCAGCAGCTTGACCTTGACGGCAACCTACGAGCAGTACTTC
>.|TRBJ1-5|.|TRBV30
CAWSAGLDQPQHF
TGTGCCTGGAGTGCGGGGCTCGATCAGCCCCAGCATTTT
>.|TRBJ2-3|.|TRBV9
CASSIQTSTDTQYF
TGTGCCAGCAGCATCCAGACGAGCACAGATACGCAGTATTTT
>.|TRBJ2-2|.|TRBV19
CASRSAAGTGELFF
TGTGCCAGTAGAAGCGCAGCGGGCACCGGGGAGCTGTTTTTT
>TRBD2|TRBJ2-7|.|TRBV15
CAASIIAGGNYEQYF
TGTGCCGCCAGCATCATAGCGGGAGGGAACTACGAGCAGTACTTC
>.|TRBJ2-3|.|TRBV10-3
CAISESDGPQYF
TGTGCCATCAGTGAGTCCGACGGACCGCAGTATTTT
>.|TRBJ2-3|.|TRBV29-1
CSVERQGGDTQYF
TGCAGCGTTGAGAGGCAGGGAGGAGATACGCAGTATTTT
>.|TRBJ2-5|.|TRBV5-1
CASSLARERGETQYF
TGCGCCAGCAGCTTGGCCCGAGAACGGGGGGAGACCCAGTACTTC